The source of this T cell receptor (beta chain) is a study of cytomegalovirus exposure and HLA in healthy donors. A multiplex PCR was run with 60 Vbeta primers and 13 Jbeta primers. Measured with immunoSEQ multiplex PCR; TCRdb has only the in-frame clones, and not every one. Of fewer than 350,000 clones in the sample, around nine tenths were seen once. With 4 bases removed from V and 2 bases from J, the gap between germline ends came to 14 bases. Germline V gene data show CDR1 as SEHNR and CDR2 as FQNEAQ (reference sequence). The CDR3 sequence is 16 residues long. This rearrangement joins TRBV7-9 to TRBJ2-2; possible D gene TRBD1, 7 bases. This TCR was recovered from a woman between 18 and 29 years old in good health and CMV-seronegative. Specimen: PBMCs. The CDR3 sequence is CASSYGQAGNTGELFF. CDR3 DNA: TGTGCCAGCAGCTATGGACAGGCGGGAAACACCGGGGAGCTGTTTTTT.